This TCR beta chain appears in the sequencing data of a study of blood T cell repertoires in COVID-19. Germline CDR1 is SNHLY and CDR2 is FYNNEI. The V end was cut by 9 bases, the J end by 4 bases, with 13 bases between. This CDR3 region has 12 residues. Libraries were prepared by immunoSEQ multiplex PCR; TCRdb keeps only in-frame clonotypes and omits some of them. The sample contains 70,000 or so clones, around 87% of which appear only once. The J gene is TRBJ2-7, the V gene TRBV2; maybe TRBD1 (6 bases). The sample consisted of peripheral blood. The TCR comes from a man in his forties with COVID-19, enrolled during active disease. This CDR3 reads CASRTETYEQYF. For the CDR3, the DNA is TGTGCCAGTAGGACAGAAACTTACGAGCAGTACTTC.